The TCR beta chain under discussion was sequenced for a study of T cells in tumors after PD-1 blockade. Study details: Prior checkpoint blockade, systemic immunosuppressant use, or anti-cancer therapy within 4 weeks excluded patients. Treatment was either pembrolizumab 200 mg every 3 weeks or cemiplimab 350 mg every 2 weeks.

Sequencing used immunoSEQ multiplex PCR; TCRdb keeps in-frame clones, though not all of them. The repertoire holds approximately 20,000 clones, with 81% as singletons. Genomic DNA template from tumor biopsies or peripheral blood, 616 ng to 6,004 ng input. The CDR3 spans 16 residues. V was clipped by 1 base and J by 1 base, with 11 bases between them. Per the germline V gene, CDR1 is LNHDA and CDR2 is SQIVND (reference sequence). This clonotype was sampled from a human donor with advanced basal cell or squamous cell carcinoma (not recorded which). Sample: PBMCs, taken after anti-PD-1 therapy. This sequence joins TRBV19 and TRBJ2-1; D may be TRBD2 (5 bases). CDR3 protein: CASSIGPGVSYNEQFF. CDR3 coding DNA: TGTGCCAGTAGTATAGGCCCCGGGGTTTCCTACAATGAGCAGTTCTTC.